A single sample gave rise to the 9 T cell receptor beta chains below, sequenced in a study of CD8+ T cells in alopecia areata (dated 2018 in TCRdb). What the time point label conveys for this sample: around 24 weeks on oral tofacitinib. The sample's treatment or condition label is to be understood as: oral pan-JAK inhibitor, 5-10 mg twice daily. Library prep was done by the immunoSEQ multiplex PCR assay. RNA was extracted from all samples and reverse transcribed into cDNA, which served as template for TCR sequencing. TCRdb took this table from immuneACCESS and kept in-frame rearrangements with V and J called. Such tables lack part of the clones; where checked against another copy, unresolved V genes explain under half of the gap, and the rest is unexplained. In all, the sample holds 150,000 to 200,000 clones, and 53% of those were seen once. The leading ten clones occupy less than 14% of the sample.

Sequences were derived from CD8+ T cells sorted from blood, sampled at week 24, from a patient treated with tofacitinib. The receptors shown here come from a human donor with alopecia areata.

This chain uses TRBV2 with TRBJ1-1; D perhaps matches TRBD1 (5 bases). Germline values: CDR1 SNHLY, CDR2 FYNNEI. V lost 10 bases, J lost 4 bases, and 16 bases lay in between. CDR3 size: 13 residues. The CDR3 DNA is TGTGCCAACGAGGGGCAGTCTGGCACTGAAGCTTTCTTT. The encoded protein is CANEGQSGTEAFF.

The sample holds a few counts of this clone. This chain connects TRBV5-6 to TRBJ2-1; TRBD1 might be the D (6 bases). Trimming shortened V by 1 base and J by 6 bases, and 11 bases separated the two germline ends. Per the germline V gene, CDR1 is SGHDT and CDR2 is YYEEEE. The CDR3 sequence is 14 residues long. For the CDR3, the DNA is TGTGCCAGCAGCTTGACAACAGGGTTCAATGAGCAGTTCTTC. It specifies CASSLTTGFNEQFF.

This chain links TRBV27 with TRBJ2-2; D not resolved. Germline V lookup: CDR1 MNHEY, CDR2 SMNVEV (reference sequence). The CDR3 length is 11 residues. Trimming removed 8 bases at V and 6 bases at J, with 7 bases between. Here the CDR3 reads CASQEAGELFF. The DNA of the CDR3 is TGTGCCAGCCAAGAGGCCGGGGAGCTGTTTTTT.

The genes are TRBV30 and TRBJ1-1; D is uncertain. Trimming cost V 5 bases and J 1 base, with 11 bases left between them. Germline CDR1 is GTSNPN and CDR2 is SVGIG (reference sequence). CDR3 length: 13 residues. In DNA form, the CDR3 reads TGTGCCTGGCAACTCGACGGGAACACTGAAGCTTTCTTT. It yields the protein CAWQLDGNTEAFF. Full variable domain (missing parts from reference TRBV30 and TRBJ1-1): SQTIHQWPATLVQPVGSPLSLECTVEGTSNPNLYWYRQAAGRGLQLLFYSVGIGQISSEVPQNLSASRPQDRQFILSSKKLLLSDSGFYLCAWQLDGNTEAFFGQGTRLTVV.

A few counts support this clone. V is TRBV30 and J is TRBJ2-3; 9 bases line up with TRBD1. Trimming cost V 3 bases and J 5 bases; bases outside gene matches: 12. Germline values: CDR1 GTSNPN, CDR2 SVGIG (reference sequence). CDR3 size: 16 residues. CDR3 region: CAWSAYRGPRGDTQYF. CDR3 sequence (DNA): TGTGCCTGGAGCGCCTACAGGGGGCCAAGGGGAGATACGCAGTATTTT.

This clone was observed a single time. The chain combines TRBV9 with TRBJ1-2; 9 positions match TRBD1. This CDR3 has 17 residues. Germline V lookup: CDR1 SGDLS, CDR2 YYNGEE. V lost 4 bases and J lost 6; bases outside the gene matches: 16. CDR3 DNA: TGTGCCAGCAGCTCAAGTAGTAGCCCAGACAGGGGGGATGGCTACACCTTC. Its protein product is CASSSSSSPDRGDGYTF. The full variable domain, in which reference TRBV9 and TRBJ1-2 provide the parts outside the CDR3, is DSGVTQTPKHLITATGQRVTLRCSPRSGDLSVYWYQQSLDQGLQFLIQYYNGEERAKGNILERFSAQQFPDLHSELNLSSLELGDSALYFCASSSSSSPDRGDGYTFGSGTRLTVV.

The gene calls are TRBV30 and TRBJ1-1; weak D call: TRBD1 (5 bases). This CDR3 is built from 13 residues. The ends were cut back, 1 base at V and 4 bases at J, with 10 bases in the middle. The germline gives CDR1 GTSNPN, CDR2 SVGIG (reference sequence). The DNA of the CDR3 is TGTGCCTGGAGTGCTGGTGGGGGCACTGAAGCTTTCTTT. This gives the protein CAWSAGGGTEAFF.

Remarks on this clone: It may be a read error: a sequence one base away is much more abundant. The chain is built from TRBV19 and TRBJ1-5; TRBD1 is a possible D gene (6 bases). Germline lookup yields CDR1 LNHDA and CDR2 SQIVND (reference sequence). Trimming pared 3 bases from V and 3 bases from J, leaving 9 bases between. The CDR3 loop spans 14 amino acids. The CDR3 nucleotides read TGTGCCAGTAGTATGCGGGACACCAATCAGCCCCAGCATTTT. This sequence encodes CASSMRDTNQPQHF.

This clone was counted ten times or more. The chain links TRBV13 to TRBJ2-2; no clear D gene. This CDR3 has 14 amino acids. CDR1 and CDR2 from the germline V gene are PRHDT and FYEKMQ (reference sequence). V was trimmed by 2 bases and J by 1 base, leaving 5 bases between them. The CDR3 reads CASSLSENTGELFF. The CDR3 DNA sequence: TGTGCCAGCAGCTTATCGGAGAACACCGGGGAGCTGTTTTTT. Together with reference TRBV13 and TRBJ2-2, the CDR3 gives the full variable domain: AAGVIQSPRHLIKEKRETATLKCYPIPRHDTVYWYQQGPGQDPQFLISFYEKMQSDKGSIPDRFSAQQFSDYHSELNMSSLELGDSALYFCASSLSENTGELFFGEGSRLTVL.